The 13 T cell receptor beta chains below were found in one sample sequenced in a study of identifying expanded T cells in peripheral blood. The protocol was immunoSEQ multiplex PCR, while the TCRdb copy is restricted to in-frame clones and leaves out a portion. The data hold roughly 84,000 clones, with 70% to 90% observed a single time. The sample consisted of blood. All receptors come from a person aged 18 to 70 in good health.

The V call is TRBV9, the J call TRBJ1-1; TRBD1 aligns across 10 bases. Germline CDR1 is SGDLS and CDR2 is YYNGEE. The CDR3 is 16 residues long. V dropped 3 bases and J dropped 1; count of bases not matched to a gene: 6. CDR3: CASSALRQGANTEAFF. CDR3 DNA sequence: TGTGCCAGCAGCGCCCTTAGACAGGGGGCGAACACTGAAGCTTTCTTT.

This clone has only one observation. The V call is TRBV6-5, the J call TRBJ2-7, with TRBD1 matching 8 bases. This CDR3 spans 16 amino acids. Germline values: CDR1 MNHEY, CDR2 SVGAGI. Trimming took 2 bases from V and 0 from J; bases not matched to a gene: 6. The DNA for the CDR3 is TGTGCCAGCAGTTACGACCGGGACAGGATCTCCTACGAGCAGTACTTC. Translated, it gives CASSYDRDRISYEQYF.

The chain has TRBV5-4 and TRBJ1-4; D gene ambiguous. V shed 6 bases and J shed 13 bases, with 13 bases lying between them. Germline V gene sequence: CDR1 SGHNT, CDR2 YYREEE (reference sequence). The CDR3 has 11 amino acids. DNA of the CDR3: TGTGCCAGCATCCTCGGAGTTGGACTGTTTTTT. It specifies CASILGVGLFF.

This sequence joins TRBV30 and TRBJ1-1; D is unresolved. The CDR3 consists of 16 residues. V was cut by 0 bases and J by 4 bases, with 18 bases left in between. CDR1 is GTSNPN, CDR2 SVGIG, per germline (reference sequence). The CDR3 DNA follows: TGTGCCTGGAGTGTAAGCCCCACACAACGGAGCACTGAAGCTTTCTTT. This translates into CAWSVSPTQRSTEAFF.

The CDR3 DNA is TGTGCCAGCAGTGCCGGGTGGACAGGGGGAGTTTTACCGCCCCAGCATTTT. This translates into CASSAGWTGGVLPPQHF. V is TRBV6-1 and J is TRBJ1-5, with TRBD1 matching 10 bases. V gave up 4 bases and J gave up 9 bases; unmatched junction bases: 15. This CDR3 is built from 17 residues. From germline, CDR1 is MNHNS and CDR2 SASEGT.

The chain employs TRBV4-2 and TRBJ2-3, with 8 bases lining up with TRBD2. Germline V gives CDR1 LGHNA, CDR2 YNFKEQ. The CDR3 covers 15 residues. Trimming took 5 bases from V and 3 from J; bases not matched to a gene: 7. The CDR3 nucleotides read TGTGCCAGCAGCTTCGGAACTAGCGGTACAGATACGCAGTATTTT. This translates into CASSFGTSGTDTQYF.

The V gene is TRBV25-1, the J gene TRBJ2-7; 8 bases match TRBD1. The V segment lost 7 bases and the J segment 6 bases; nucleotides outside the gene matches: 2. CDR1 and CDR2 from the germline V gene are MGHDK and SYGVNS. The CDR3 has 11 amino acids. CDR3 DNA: TGTGCCAGCACAGGGGGCCTCGAGCAGTACTTC. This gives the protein CASTGGLEQYF.

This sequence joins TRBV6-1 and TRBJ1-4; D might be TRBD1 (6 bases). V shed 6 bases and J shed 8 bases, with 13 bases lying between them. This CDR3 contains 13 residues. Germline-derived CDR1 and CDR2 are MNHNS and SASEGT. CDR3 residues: CASRWGQGEKLFF. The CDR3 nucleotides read TGTGCCAGCAGGTGGGGGCAGGGGGAAAAACTGTTTTTT.

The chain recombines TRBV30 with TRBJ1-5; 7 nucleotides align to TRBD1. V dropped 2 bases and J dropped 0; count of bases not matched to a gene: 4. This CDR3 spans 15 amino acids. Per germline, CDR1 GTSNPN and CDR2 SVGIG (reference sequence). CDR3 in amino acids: CAWSQGQSSNQPQHF. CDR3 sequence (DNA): TGTGCCTGGAGTCAGGGACAGTCTAGCAATCAGCCCCAGCATTTT.

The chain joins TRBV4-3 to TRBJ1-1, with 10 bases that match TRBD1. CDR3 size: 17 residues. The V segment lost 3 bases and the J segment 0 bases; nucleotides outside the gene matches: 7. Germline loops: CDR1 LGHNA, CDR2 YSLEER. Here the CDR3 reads CASSQGTGEGVNTEAFF. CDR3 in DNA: TGCGCCAGCAGCCAGGGGACAGGGGAGGGAGTGAACACTGAAGCTTTCTTT.

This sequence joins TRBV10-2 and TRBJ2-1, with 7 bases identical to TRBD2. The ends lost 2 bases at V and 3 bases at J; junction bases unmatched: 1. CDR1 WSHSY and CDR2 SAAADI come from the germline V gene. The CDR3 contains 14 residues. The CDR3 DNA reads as TGCGCCAGCAGTGAGAGGGACTACTACAATGAGCAGTTCTTC. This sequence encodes CASSERDYYNEQFF.

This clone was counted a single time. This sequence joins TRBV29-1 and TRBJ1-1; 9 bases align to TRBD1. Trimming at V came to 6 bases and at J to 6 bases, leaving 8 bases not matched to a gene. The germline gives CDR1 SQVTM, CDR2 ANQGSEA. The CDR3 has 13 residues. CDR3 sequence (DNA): TGCAGCGTCCGACAGGGGGTAAGTTCTGAAGCTTTCTTT. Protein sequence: CSVRQGVSSEAFF.

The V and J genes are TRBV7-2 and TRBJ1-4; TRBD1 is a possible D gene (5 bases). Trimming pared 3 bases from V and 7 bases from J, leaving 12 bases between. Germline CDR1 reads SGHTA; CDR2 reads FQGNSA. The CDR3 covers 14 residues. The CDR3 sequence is CASSFAGHSEKLFF. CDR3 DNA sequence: TGTGCCAGCAGCTTTGCAGGGCACAGTGAAAAACTGTTTTTT.